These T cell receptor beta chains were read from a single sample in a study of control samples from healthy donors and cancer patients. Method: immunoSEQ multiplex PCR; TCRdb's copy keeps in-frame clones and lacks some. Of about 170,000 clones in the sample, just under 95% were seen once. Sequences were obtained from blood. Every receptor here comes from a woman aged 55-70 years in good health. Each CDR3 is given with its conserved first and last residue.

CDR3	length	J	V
CASSLGLRYGYTF	13	TRBJ1-2	TRBV5-1
CSVTDGSYNEQFF	13	TRBJ2-1	TRBV29-1
CASSQDRMNTEAFF	14	TRBJ1-1	TRBV3-1/TRBV3-2
CASSPNLSGDAYWSGNTIYF	20	TRBJ1-3	TRBV7-6
CASQAGTYEQYF	12	TRBJ2-7	TRBV7-2
CASSPDRGQPQHF	13	TRBJ1-5	TRBV18
CASSTGQGLQPQHF	14	TRBJ1-5	TRBV6-5
CASSNGGNSYEQYF	14	TRBJ2-7	TRBV6-2/TRBV6-3
CASSGAGGPEETQYF	15	TRBJ2-5	TRBV5-1
CASSPSRRSGAGGELFF	17	TRBJ2-2	TRBV6-6
CASSEPREGNQPQHF	15	TRBJ1-5	TRBV2
CASSQSGRNNEKLFF	15	TRBJ1-4	TRBV4-3
CASSRTGQGARDYGYTF	17	TRBJ1-2	TRBV5-6
CASSGQGATNEKLFF	15	TRBJ1-4	TRBV28
CASSYRQGRAEAFF	14	TRBJ1-1	TRBV6-2/TRBV6-3
CASSYSPWGGVAGELFF	17	TRBJ2-2	TRBV6-2/TRBV6-3
CATAGTGSTGELFF	14	TRBJ2-2	TRBV19
CAISEWQGGNEKLFF	15	TRBJ1-4	TRBV10-3
CASSEVGQGLDGYTF	15	TRBJ1-2	TRBV2
CASSLGGGGADTGELFF	17	TRBJ2-2	TRBV7-7
CASSKGGNYEQYF	13	TRBJ2-7	TRBV7-9
CASTNTGGTADTQYF	15	TRBJ2-3	TRBV6-5
CASSPGAWRMNTEAFF	16	TRBJ1-1	TRBV27
CASSEGTAAIQPQHF	15	TRBJ1-5	TRBV25-1
CASSLPLKSGNTIYF	15	TRBJ1-3	TRBV7-6
CSASSRADGGYGYTF	15	TRBJ1-2	TRBV20-1
CASQRDQGPGQPQHF	15	TRBJ1-5	TRBV2
CASSLGTLADF	11	TRBJ2-7	TRBV5-6
CASSFLGGVGTDTQYF	16	TRBJ2-3	TRBV7-9
CASSPGLAGAQETQYF	16	TRBJ2-5	TRBV7-2
CASSPGGGSTYEQYF	15	TRBJ2-7	TRBV3-1/TRBV3-2
CASSEDAQQGISQPQHF	17	TRBJ1-5	TRBV25-1
CASSLWQQPQHF	12	TRBJ1-5	TRBV7-2
CATSRDQAGRTGSSYEQYF	19	TRBJ2-7	TRBV15
CASSKGFVTEAFF	13	TRBJ1-1	TRBV6-2/TRBV6-3
CASRKTTRTGGEYEQYF	17	TRBJ2-7	TRBV4-1
CASSIAAASTDTQYF	15	TRBJ2-3	TRBV7-9
CASSSGVGDSYSNQPQHF	18	TRBJ1-5	TRBV7-6
CSVVTAGDYNEQFF	14	TRBJ2-1	TRBV29-1
CASSAGQGTNEKLFF	15	TRBJ1-4	TRBV11-2
CASSHGQLNTEAFF	14	TRBJ1-1	TRBV7-9
CAWTRGGSEAFF	12	TRBJ1-1	TRBV30
CAWSGSMNTEAFF	13	TRBJ1-1	TRBV30
CASSLSATGLYGYTF	15	TRBJ1-2	TRBV7-9